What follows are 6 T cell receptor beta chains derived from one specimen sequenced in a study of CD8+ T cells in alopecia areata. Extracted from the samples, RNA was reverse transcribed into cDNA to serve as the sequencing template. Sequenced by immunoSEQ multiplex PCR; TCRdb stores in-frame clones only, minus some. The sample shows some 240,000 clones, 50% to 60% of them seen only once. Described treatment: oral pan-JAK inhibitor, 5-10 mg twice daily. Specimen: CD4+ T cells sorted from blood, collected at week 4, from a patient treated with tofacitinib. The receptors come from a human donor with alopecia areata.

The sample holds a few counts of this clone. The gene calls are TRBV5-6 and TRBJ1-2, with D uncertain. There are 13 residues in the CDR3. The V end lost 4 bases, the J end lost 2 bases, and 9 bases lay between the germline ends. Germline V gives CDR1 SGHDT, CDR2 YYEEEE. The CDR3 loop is CASSRPGNYGYTF. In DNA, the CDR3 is TGTGCCAGCAGCCGACCTGGGAACTATGGCTACACCTTC.

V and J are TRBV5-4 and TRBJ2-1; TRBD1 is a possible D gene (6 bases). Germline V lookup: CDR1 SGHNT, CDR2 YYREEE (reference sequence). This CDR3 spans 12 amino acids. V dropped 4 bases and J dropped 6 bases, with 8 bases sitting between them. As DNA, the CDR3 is TGTGCCAGCAGCCAACAGGGCAATGAGCAGTTCTTC. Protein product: CASSQQGNEQFF. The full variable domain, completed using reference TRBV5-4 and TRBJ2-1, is ETGVTQSPTHLIKTRGQQVTLRCSSQSGHNTVSWYQQALGQGPQFIFQYYREEENGRGNFPPRFSGLQFPNYSSELNVNALELDDSALYLCASSQQGNEQFFGPGTRLTVL.

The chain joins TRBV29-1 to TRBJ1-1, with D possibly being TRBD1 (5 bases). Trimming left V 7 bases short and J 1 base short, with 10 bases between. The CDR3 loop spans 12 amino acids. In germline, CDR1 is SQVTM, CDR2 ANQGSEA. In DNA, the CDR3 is TGCAGCGGGATAACAGGGAACACTGAAGCTTTCTTT. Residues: CSGITGNTEAFF.

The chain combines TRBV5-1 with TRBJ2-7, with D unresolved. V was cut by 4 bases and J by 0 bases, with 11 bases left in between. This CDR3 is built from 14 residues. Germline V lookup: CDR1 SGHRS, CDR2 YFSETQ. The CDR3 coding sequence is TGCGCCAGCAGCCTAATGGAAAGCTCCTACGAGCAGTACTTC. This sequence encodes CASSLMESSYEQYF.

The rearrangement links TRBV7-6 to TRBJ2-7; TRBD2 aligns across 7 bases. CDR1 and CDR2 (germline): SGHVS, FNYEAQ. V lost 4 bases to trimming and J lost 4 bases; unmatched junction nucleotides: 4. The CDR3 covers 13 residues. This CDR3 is CASSSTGGYEQYF. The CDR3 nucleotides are TGTGCCAGCAGCTCGACCGGGGGGTACGAGCAGTACTTC.

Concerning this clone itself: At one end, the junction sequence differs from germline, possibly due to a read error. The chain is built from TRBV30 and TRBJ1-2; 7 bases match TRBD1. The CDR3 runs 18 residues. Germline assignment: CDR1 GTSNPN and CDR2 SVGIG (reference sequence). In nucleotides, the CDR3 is TGTGCCTGGAGTGCATCTAAATCGGGACAGTCGACTAAGTATGGCTACACCTTC. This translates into CAWSASKSGQSTKYGYTF.